A selection of T cell receptor beta chains follows, all from one sample in a study of blood T cell repertoires in COVID-19. Repertoires were generated with immunoSEQ multiplex PCR, while TCRdb's copy carries only in-frame clones and drops some. This sample carries fewer than 65,000 clones, over 90% of them seen once, and the ten largest clones take roughly 3.9%. The sample consisted of peripheral blood. The source is a man aged 50 to 59 with acute or convalescent COVID-19. Both conserved end residues are part of each CDR3. The order of the fields is V gene, clone size, J gene, D gene, CDR3 protein, CDR3 DNA. D genes are given only for firm matches. Only some rows state a clone size, as once, few, many or a class for expanded clones.

TRBV28	.	TRBJ1-1	.	CASCGPRGPEAFF	TGTGCCAGCTGCGGTCCTCGAGGGCCTGAAGCTTTCTTT
TRBV14	.	TRBJ2-1	TRBD2	CASSQDRGSSYNEQFF	TGTGCCAGCAGCCAAGATCGCGGGAGTTCTTACAATGAGCAGTTCTTC
TRBV29-1	.	TRBJ2-3	.	CSVGRGTDTQYF	TGCAGCGTCGGACGGGGAACAGATACGCAGTATTTT
TRBV9	.	TRBJ2-5	TRBD1	CASSLGGQGLETQYF	TGTGCCAGCAGCCTAGGGGGACAGGGCCTAGAGACCCAGTACTTC
TRBV7-2	.	TRBJ2-1	TRBD2	CASSLVGLAGGYNEQFF	TGTGCCAGCAGCTTAGTGGGACTAGCGGGAGGGTACAATGAGCAGTTCTTC
TRBV25-1	.	TRBJ1-4	.	CASSDRGLTATNEKLFF	TGTGCCAGCAGTGATCGCGGACTTACCGCAACTAATGAAAAACTGTTTTTT
TRBV9	.	TRBJ2-2	TRBD2	CASSVEPSGNGELFF	TGTGCCAGCAGCGTAGAACCTAGCGGGAACGGGGAGCTGTTTTTT
TRBV7-8	once	TRBJ2-7	TRBD1	CASSSRDREGEQYF	TGTGCCAGCAGCAGCCGGGACAGGGAAGGCGAGCAGTACTTC
TRBV4-2	.	TRBJ2-7	TRBD1	CASSQGGQGGYEQYF	TGTGCCAGCAGCCAAGGGGGACAGGGGGGATACGAGCAGTACTTC
TRBV6-5	once	TRBJ1-2	.	CASMTDTYGYTF	TGTGCCAGCATGACCGACACTTATGGCTACACCTTC
TRBV18	.	TRBJ2-1	TRBD2	CASSPKSGRAIYNEQFF	TGTGCCAGCTCACCAAAGAGCGGGAGGGCCATTTATAATGAGCAGTTCTTC
TRBV6-5	.	TRBJ1-1	.	CASSYGGENTEAFF	TGTGCCAGCAGTTATGGGGGGGAGAACACTGAAGCTTTCTTT
TRBV10-2	few	TRBJ1-1	.	CASSESAPPQAFF	TGCGCCAGCAGTGAGTCGGCCCCGCCCCAAGCTTTCTTT
TRBV15	.	TRBJ1-6	.	CATSREAGNFNSPLHF	TGTGCCACCAGCAGAGAAGCAGGGAACTTTAATTCACCCCTCCACTTT
TRBV29-1	.	TRBJ2-7	TRBD1	CSAGTGVNYEQYF	TGCAGCGCTGGGACAGGGGTCAACTACGAGCAGTACTTC
TRBV12-3/TRBV12-4	.	TRBJ2-3	TRBD2	CASMIGLDTQYF	TGTGCCAGCATGATAGGACTAGACACGCAGTATTTT
TRBV27	.	TRBJ2-1	TRBD2	CASTHGLAGGGDEQFF	TGTGCCAGCACACACGGACTAGCGGGAGGAGGGGATGAGCAGTTCTTC
TRBV27	.	TRBJ2-1	TRBD1	CASSRGQQINEQFF	TGTGCCAGCAGTCGGGGACAGCAAATCAATGAGCAGTTCTTC
TRBV7-2	.	TRBJ1-2	TRBD1	CASSFSTGLGGYTF	TGTGCCAGCAGCTTTTCGACAGGGCTTGGAGGCTACACCTTC
TRBV5-1	.	TRBJ2-1	TRBD2	CASSLGLAGGYNEQFF	TGCGCCAGCAGCTTGGGGCTAGCGGGAGGCTACAATGAGCAGTTCTTC
TRBV27	.	TRBJ1-2	.	CASSLSGRASGYTF	TGTGCCAGCAGTTTATCCGGCAGGGCAAGTGGCTACACCTTC
TRBV25-1	.	TRBJ1-6	.	CACGGRLYNSPLHF	TGTGCCTGCGGTGGGAGACTGTATAATTCACCCCTCCACTTT
TRBV30	.	TRBJ1-4	.	CAWSAGPEKLFF	TGTGCCTGGAGTGCAGGGCCTGAAAAACTGTTTTTT
TRBV9	.	TRBJ1-2	TRBD1	CASSVDRGYSRGYTF	TGTGCCAGCAGCGTAGACAGGGGGTACTCTAGAGGCTACACCTTC
TRBV27	.	TRBJ2-4	TRBD2	CASSVLTSGRLKNIQYF	TGTGCCAGCAGTGTACTCACTAGCGGGAGATTGAAAAACATTCAGTACTTC
TRBV18	.	TRBJ2-5	.	CASSPGGSETQYF	TGTGCCAGCTCCCCAGGGGGGAGTGAGACCCAGTACTTC
TRBV4-3	.	TRBJ2-3	TRBD2	CASSQDLRGGTDTQYF	TGCGCCAGCAGCCAAGATCTGAGGGGAGGGACAGATACGCAGTATTTT
TRBV5-1	.	TRBJ1-2	.	CASSQTGQNYGYTF	TGCGCCAGCAGTCAGACAGGACAAAACTATGGCTACACCTTC
TRBV6-6	.	TRBJ2-1	.	CASSYSTGGLSEQFF	TGTGCCAGCAGTTACTCGACGGGCGGGCTAAGCGAGCAGTTCTTC
TRBV2	.	TRBJ1-3	TRBD1	CASSMGQIEGNTIYF	TGTGCCAGCAGTATGGGACAGATCGAAGGAAACACCATATATTTT